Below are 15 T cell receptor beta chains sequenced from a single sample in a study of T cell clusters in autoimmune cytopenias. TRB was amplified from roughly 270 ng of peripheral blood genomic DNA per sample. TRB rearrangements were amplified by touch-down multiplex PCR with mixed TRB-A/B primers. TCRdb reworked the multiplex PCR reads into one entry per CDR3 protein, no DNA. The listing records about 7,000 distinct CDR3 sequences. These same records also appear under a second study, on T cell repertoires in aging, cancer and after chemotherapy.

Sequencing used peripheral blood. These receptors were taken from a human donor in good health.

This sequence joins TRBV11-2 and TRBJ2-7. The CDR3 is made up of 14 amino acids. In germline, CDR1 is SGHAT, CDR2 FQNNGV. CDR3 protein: CASSWGTFTYEQYF. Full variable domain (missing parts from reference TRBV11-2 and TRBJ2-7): EAGVAQSPRYKIIEKRQSVAFWCNPISGHATLYWYQQILGQGPKLLIQFQNNGVVDDSQLPKDRFSAERLKGVDSTLKIQPAKLEDSAVYLCASSWGTFTYEQYFGPGTRLTVT.

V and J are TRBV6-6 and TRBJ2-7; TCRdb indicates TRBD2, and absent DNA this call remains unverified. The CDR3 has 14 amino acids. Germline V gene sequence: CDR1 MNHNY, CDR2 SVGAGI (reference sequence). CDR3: CASSLGGSTYEQYF.

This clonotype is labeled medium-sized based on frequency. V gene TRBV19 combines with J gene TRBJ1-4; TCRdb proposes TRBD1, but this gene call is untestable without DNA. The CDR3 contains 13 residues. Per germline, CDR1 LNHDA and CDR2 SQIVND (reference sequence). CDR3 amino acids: CASKGQENEKLFF.

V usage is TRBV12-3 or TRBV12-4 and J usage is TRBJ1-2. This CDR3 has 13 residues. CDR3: CASSFLSRDGYTF.

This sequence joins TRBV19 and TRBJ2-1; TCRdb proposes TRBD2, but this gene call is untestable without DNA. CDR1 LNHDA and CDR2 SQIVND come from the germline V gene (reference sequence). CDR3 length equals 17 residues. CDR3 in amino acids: CASSIPSGGGGYNEQFF.

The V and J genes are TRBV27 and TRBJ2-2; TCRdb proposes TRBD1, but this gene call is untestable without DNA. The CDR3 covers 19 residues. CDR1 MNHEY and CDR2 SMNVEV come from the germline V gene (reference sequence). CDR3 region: CASSLQGQGAPGSTGELFF.

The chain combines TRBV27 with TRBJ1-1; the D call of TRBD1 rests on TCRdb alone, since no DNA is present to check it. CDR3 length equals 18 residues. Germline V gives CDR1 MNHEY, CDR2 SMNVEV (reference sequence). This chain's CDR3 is CASSLSSSGTGRNTEAFF.

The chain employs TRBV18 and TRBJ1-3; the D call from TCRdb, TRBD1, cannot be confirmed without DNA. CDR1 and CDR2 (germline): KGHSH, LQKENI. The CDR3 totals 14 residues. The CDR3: CASSARTAGNTIYF.

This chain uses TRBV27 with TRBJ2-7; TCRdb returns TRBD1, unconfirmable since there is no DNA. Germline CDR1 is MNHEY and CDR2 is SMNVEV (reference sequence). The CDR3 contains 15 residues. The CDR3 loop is CASSFSGARSYEQYF.

This chain's CDR3 is CASSQSPGELFF. This chain uses TRBV4-1 with TRBJ2-2. Looked up from germline, CDR1 is MGHRA and CDR2 is YSYEKL. The CDR3 contains 12 residues.

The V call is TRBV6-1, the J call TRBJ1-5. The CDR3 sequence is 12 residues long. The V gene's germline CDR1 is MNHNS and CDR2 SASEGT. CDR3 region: CASSERAQPQHF.

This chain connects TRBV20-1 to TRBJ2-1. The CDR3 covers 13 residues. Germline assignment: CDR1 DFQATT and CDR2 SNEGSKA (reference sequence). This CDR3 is CTVGGSSYNEQFF.

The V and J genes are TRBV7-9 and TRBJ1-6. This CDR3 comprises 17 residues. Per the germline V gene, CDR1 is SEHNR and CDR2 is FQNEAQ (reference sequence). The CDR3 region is CASSLFAGSSYNSPLHF.

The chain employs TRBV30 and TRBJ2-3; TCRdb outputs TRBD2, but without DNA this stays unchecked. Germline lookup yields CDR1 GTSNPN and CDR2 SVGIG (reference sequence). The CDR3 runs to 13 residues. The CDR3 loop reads CAWRREGQGTQYF.

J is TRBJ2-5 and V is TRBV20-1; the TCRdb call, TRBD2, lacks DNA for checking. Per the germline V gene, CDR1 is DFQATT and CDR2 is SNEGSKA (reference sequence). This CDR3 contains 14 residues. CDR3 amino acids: CSATRTSQVETQYF.